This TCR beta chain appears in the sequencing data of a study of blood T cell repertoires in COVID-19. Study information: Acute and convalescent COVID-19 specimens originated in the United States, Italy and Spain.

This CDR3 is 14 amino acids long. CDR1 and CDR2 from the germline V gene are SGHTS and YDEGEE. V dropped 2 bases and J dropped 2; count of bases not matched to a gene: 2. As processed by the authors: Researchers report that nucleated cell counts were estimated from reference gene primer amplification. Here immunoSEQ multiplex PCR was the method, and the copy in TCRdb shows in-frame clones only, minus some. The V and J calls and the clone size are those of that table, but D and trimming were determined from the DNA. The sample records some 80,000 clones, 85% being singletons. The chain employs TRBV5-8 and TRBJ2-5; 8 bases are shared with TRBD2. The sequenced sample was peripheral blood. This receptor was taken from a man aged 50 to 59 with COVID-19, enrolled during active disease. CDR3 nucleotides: TGTGCCAGCAGCTTCCGCGGGAGGCAAGAGACCCAGTACTTC. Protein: CASSFRGRQETQYF.